A selection of T cell receptor beta chains follows, all from one sample in a study of T cells expressing NK-cell markers. TCRdb reprocessed the 5' RACE reads and keeps a single row for each CDR3 protein, giving no DNA. The sample table includes roughly 390,000 distinct CDR3 sequences. Sequencing used blood T cells: a sorted CD56 or NKG2C T cell subset, CD4+ or CD8+ T cells, or bulk PBMC T cells (not recorded which). All receptors come from a woman in her fifties or sixties in good health. Each CDR3 is given with its conserved first and last residue.

J gene: TRBJ2-5; V gene: TRBV12-3/TRBV12-4; CDR3 protein: CASSSRVPLQETQYF
J gene: TRBJ2-6; V gene: TRBV3-1; CDR3 protein: CASSRGPRNSGANVLTF
J gene: TRBJ2-5; V gene: TRBV30; CDR3 protein: CAWRRLAVKETQYF
J gene: TRBJ2-2; V gene: TRBV4-2; CDR3 protein: CASSQEPGSTGELFF
J gene: TRBJ2-3; V gene: TRBV12-3/TRBV12-4; CDR3 protein: CASSPPRGDTQYF
J gene: TRBJ2-5; V gene: TRBV12-3/TRBV12-4; CDR3 protein: CASSDPYGTGEETQYF
J gene: TRBJ2-7; V gene: TRBV7-8; CDR3 protein: CASSSDGSYEQYF
J gene: TRBJ2-1; V gene: TRBV11-2; CDR3 protein: CASSLADRHNEQFF
J gene: TRBJ1-4; V gene: TRBV14; CDR3 protein: CASSQGLLPPIEKLFF
J gene: TRBJ2-7; V gene: TRBV19; CDR3 protein: CASSGTRRVAREQYF
J gene: TRBJ2-1; V gene: TRBV7-6; CDR3 protein: CASSLRGIAGNNEQFF
J gene: TRBJ1-5; V gene: TRBV4-2; CDR3 protein: CASSGDRADQPQHF
J gene: TRBJ1-3; V gene: TRBV4-1; CDR3 protein: CASSQDLGGSGNTIYF
J gene: TRBJ1-1; V gene: TRBV5-6; CDR3 protein: CASSPVAGGAVNTEAFF
J gene: TRBJ1-5; V gene: TRBV6-5; CDR3 protein: CASSRLYNQPQHF
J gene: TRBJ2-4; V gene: TRBV12-3/TRBV12-4; CDR3 protein: CASRPREGKNIQYF
J gene: TRBJ2-3; V gene: TRBV5-1; CDR3 protein: CASSPGLAGEGDTQYF
J gene: TRBJ2-2; V gene: TRBV28; CDR3 protein: CASSAATGNTGELFF